A selection of T cell receptor beta chains follows, all from one sample in a study of blood T cell repertoires in COVID-19. The repertoire was sequenced with immunoSEQ multiplex PCR; TCRdb's copy has only in-frame clones and lacks some. Seen here are around 250,000 clones, roughly 83% observed once, and the top ten hold roughly 2%. The sample taken for sequencing was PBMCs or T cells enriched from blood (not recorded which). These receptors came from a woman aged 45-65 years who had recovered from COVID-19. CDR3s include the opening cysteine and the closing phenylalanine or tryptophan. The D gene is left open where the match is weak. The size field is filled for only some rows; it gives once, few, many or a size class.

size,V,J,D,DNA,CDR3
.,TRBV6-5,TRBJ1-3,TRBD1,TGTGCCAGCAGTTACGAGGGGGCATCTGGAAACACCATATATTTT,CASSYEGASGNTIYF
.,TRBV6-5,TRBJ2-3,TRBD1,TGTGCCAGCACCCAGGACAGGGGATTCACAGATACGCAGTATTTT,CASTQDRGFTDTQYF
.,TRBV7-3,TRBJ2-1,TRBD2,TGTGCCAGCAGCTCCTCTAGCGGAGGCCCCGGAGGGGAGCAGTTCTTC,CASSSSSGGPGGEQFF
.,TRBV28,TRBJ2-4,.,TGTGCCAGCTGGGACAACGCCAAAAACATTCAGTACTTC,CASWDNAKNIQYF
.,TRBV5-5,TRBJ1-1,.,TGTGCCAGCAGCCCGTTTCGAAGAACCCGGGTAACTGAAGCTTTCTTT,CASSPFRRTRVTEAFF
.,TRBV4-2,TRBJ2-5,TRBD2,TGTGCCAGCAGCCAACGAGCTAGCGGGATCACAGAGACCCAGTACTTC,CASSQRASGITETQYF
.,TRBV5-6,TRBJ1-5,.,TGTGCCAGCAGCTTTCTGGGAGGTTCGAACAATCAGCCCCAGCATTTT,CASSFLGGSNNQPQHF
.,TRBV28,TRBJ2-1,TRBD2,TGTGCCAGCAGCTCTCCGACTAGCGGGATTGGCAATGAGCAGTTCTTC,CASSSPTSGIGNEQFF
.,TRBV3-1/TRBV3-2,TRBJ1-4,TRBD1,TGTGCCAGCAGCGAAAGGACAGGGGGTATTGAAAAACTGTTTTTT,CASSERTGGIEKLFF
.,TRBV10-3,TRBJ1-2,.,TGTGCCATCAGTGGTTCGGGGAATGGCTACACCTTC,CAISGSGNGYTF
once,TRBV6-2/TRBV6-3,TRBJ2-7,.,TGTGCCAGCAGTTACTCTGGGCTGGAGGACTACGAGCAGTACTTC,CASSYSGLEDYEQYF
few,TRBV5-5,TRBJ1-6,.,TGTGCCAGCAGCCCCCAAGACGGGGGGGGATCACCCCTCCACTTT,CASSPQDGGGSPLHF
once,TRBV4-3,TRBJ2-4,.,TGCGCCAGCAGCCAAGGGCAAGGAGTGAACATTCAGTACTTC,CASSQGQGVNIQYF
.,TRBV10-3,TRBJ2-3,TRBD1,TGTGCCATCAGTGCCCCCGACAGGGGAGATACGCAGTATTTT,CAISAPDRGDTQYF
.,TRBV4-1,TRBJ1-4,.,TGCGCCAGCAGCCCGCAACGAACTGCAACTAATGAAAAACTGTTTTTT,CASSPQRTATNEKLFF
.,TRBV5-1,TRBJ2-1,.,TGCGCCAGCAGTTATAGCGGAGATAACAATGAGCAGTTCTTC,CASSYSGDNNEQFF
few,TRBV5-6,TRBJ1-2,TRBD1,TGTGCCAGCAGCTTGGCTCGACAGGGGGCCATCTATGGCTACACCTTC,CASSLARQGAIYGYTF
.,TRBV9,TRBJ1-6,TRBD1,TGTGCCAGCACCCGTACCGGGACAGGGAGCTCACCCCTCCACTTT,CASTRTGTGSSPLHF
.,TRBV28,TRBJ1-2,.,TGTGCCAGCCGCCAGCCATTGGGCCATAGCTACACCTTC,CASRQPLGHSYTF
.,TRBV5-5,TRBJ1-3,.,TGTGCCAGCAGCTTGGACAGGGCTTTCGGAAACACCATATATTTT,CASSLDRAFGNTIYF
few,TRBV18,TRBJ1-4,.,TGTGCCAGCTCACTAACAGCTGCAACTAATGAAAAACTGTTTTTT,CASSLTAATNEKLFF
.,TRBV11-2,TRBJ1-1,.,TGTGCCAGCAGCTTAGTGCGGGGCCTTAACACTGAAGCTTTCTTT,CASSLVRGLNTEAFF
.,TRBV11-2,TRBJ1-6,TRBD1,TGTGCCAGCAGCGGGACAGGGGGCTATTCACCCCTCCACTTT,CASSGTGGYSPLHF
.,TRBV10-2,TRBJ1-6,TRBD1,TGCGCCAGCAGTGAGGCCGGGACAGGGAATTCACCCCTCCACTTT,CASSEAGTGNSPLHF
.,TRBV10-3,TRBJ1-2,TRBD1,TGTGCCATCAGGCCATTAGACAGGGACTATGGCTACACCTTC,CAIRPLDRDYGYTF
.,TRBV14,TRBJ2-5,TRBD1,TGTGCCAGCAGCGGACAGGGGGAGAGACCCACCTACTTC,CASSGQGERPTYF
.,TRBV15,TRBJ1-2,.,TGTGCCACCAGGCATCGGACGGACAATAACTATGGCTACACCTTC,CATRHRTDNNYGYTF
.,TRBV5-1,TRBJ1-6,.,TGCGCCAGCGGGCAGGGGAATAGGGACGGTTCACCCCTCCACTTT,CASGQGNRDGSPLHF
.,TRBV20-1,TRBJ1-1,.,TGCAGTGCTAGTCCTTTACAGGGCGTGAACACTGAAGCTTTCTTT,CSASPLQGVNTEAFF
.,TRBV5-4,TRBJ1-5,.,TGTGCCAGCAGCTTGTTTAGCAGCGATAGCAATCAGCCCCAGCATTTT,CASSLFSSDSNQPQHF